These 21 T cell receptor beta chains were all obtained from the same sample, sequenced in a study of cytomegalovirus exposure and HLA in healthy donors. PCR primers comprised 60 Vbeta and 13 Jbeta primers. Some clones are missing from TCRdb's copy, which holds only in-frame ones; the method was immunoSEQ multiplex PCR. The listing records roughly 110,000 clones. Material: PBMCs. These receptors were taken from a middle-aged man in good health and CMV-seropositive.

The chain links TRBV5-1 to TRBJ2-5, with 11 bases that match TRBD2. The CDR3 runs 17 residues. Germline loops: CDR1 SGHRS, CDR2 YFSETQ. With 1 base clipped from V and 5 bases from J, the junction kept 10 bases outside the gene matches. The CDR3 region has the DNA TGCGCCAGCAGCTTGCTCGGGACTAGCGGACGAGGGGAGACCCAGTACTTC. Translated, it gives CASSLLGTSGRGETQYF.

The chain has TRBV28 and TRBJ2-1; D may be TRBD1 (6 bases). The germline gives CDR1 MDHEN, CDR2 SYDVKM. V was cut by 7 bases and J by 0 bases, with 10 bases left in between. This CDR3 is 14 amino acids long. The DNA of the CDR3 is TGTGCCAGCACCATGGACAGCTCCTACAATGAGCAGTTCTTC. Translated, it gives CASTMDSSYNEQFF. Full variable domain (rest looked up from reference TRBV28 and TRBJ2-1): DVKVTQSSRYLVKRTGEKVFLECVQDMDHENMFWYRQDPGLGLRLIYFSYDVKMKEKGDIPEGYSVSREKKERFSLILESASTNQTSMYLCASTMDSSYNEQFFGPGTRLTVL.

The chain recombines TRBV7-2 with TRBJ2-7; D is undetermined. CDR1 and CDR2 (germline): SGHTA, FQGNSA. The CDR3 is 13 amino acids. V dropped 8 bases and J dropped 6 bases, with 17 bases sitting between them. CDR3: CASSFQPGREQYF. The CDR3 DNA sequence: TGTGCCAGCTCCTTCCAACCGGGTCGCGAGCAGTACTTC.

The rearrangement joins TRBV27 to TRBJ1-5; 9 bases fit TRBD1. V trimming: 0 bases; J trimming: 6 bases; junction bases outside the gene matches: 15. Per the germline V gene, CDR1 is MNHEY and CDR2 is SMNVEV (reference sequence). This CDR3 has 19 residues. The CDR3, as DNA: TGTGCCAGCAGTTTATCGAGAGGGACAGGGAGAAGGGCCTCTCAGCCCCAGCATTTT. Residues: CASSLSRGTGRRASQPQHF.

CDR3 sequence reads: CASRQDRGAYNEQFF. CDR3 nucleotide sequence: TGTGCCAGCAGACAGGACAGGGGCGCCTACAATGAGCAGTTCTTC. The rearrangement uses TRBV6-1 and TRBJ2-1, with 9 bases identical to TRBD1. V dropped 6 bases and J dropped 2; count of bases not matched to a gene: 5. Per the germline V gene, CDR1 is MNHNS and CDR2 is SASEGT. CDR3 length: 15 residues.

The V gene is TRBV29-1, the J gene TRBJ2-6; a possible D gene is TRBD2 (6 bases). The CDR3 extends over 15 amino acids. Germline lookup yields CDR1 SQVTM and CDR2 ANQGSEA. Trimming stripped 5 bases from V and 1 base from J, with 12 bases between. The CDR3 loop is CSVKEGFSGANVLTF. DNA for the CDR3: TGCAGCGTTAAGGAGGGGTTTTCTGGGGCCAACGTCCTGACTTTC.

This chain connects TRBV7-8 to TRBJ2-7; 7 bases fit TRBD2. This CDR3 is 14 amino acids long. Germline CDR1 is SGHVS and CDR2 is FQNEAQ. The J segment lost 4 bases and the V segment lost 4 bases, leaving 7 bases of the junction unmatched. This CDR3 reads CASSSPGGLYEQYF. The CDR3 nucleotides read TGTGCCAGCAGCTCGCCGGGGGGTCTTTACGAGCAGTACTTC.

The chain employs TRBV18 and TRBJ2-7, with D unresolved. Per the germline V gene, CDR1 is KGHSH and CDR2 is LQKENI. V lost 2 bases to trimming and J lost 6 bases, with 11 bases between them. The CDR3 contains 13 residues. In DNA, the CDR3 is TGTGCCAGCTCACCAGACACAGTAGGCGAGCAGTACTTC. Amino acids: CASSPDTVGEQYF. Drawing the rest from reference TRBV18 and TRBJ2-7, the complete variable domain is NAGVMQNPRHLVRRRGQEARLRCSPMKGHSHVYWYRQLPEEGLKFMVYLQKENIIDESGMPKERFSAEFPKEGPSILRIQQVVRGDSAAYFCASSPDTVGEQYFGPGTRLTVT.

The rearrangement uses TRBV5-6 and TRBJ2-1, with no clear D. V was shortened by 0 bases and J by 8 bases, with 9 bases between the two germline ends. Germline V gene data show CDR1 as SGHDT and CDR2 as YYEEEE. The CDR3 runs to 13 residues. In nucleotides, the CDR3 is TGTGCCAGCAGCTTGGCCGACTTGCATGAGCAGTTCTTC. Translating gives CASSLADLHEQFF. Full variable domain (outside the CDR3, taken from reference TRBV5-6 and TRBJ2-1): DAGVTQSPTHLIKTRGQQVTLRCSPKSGHDTVSWYQQALGQGPQFIFQYYEEEERQRGNFPDRFSGHQFPNYSSELNVNALLLGDSALYLCASSLADLHEQFFGPGTRLTVL.

The J gene is TRBJ2-1, the V gene TRBV4-1; TRBD1 matches at 8 bases. CDR1 is MGHRA, CDR2 YSYEKL, per germline. The CDR3 covers 16 residues. The junction had 15 bases not matched to a gene; V was cut back by 5 bases and J by 9 bases. The CDR3 here is CASSYRQGRPYSEQFF. CDR3 bases: TGCGCCAGCAGCTACAGACAGGGGCGTCCCTATTCTGAGCAGTTCTTC.

This chain joins TRBV19 and TRBJ2-7; TRBD1 aligns across 10 bases. Germline values: CDR1 LNHDA, CDR2 SQIVND (reference sequence). J lost 6 bases, V lost 8 bases, and 4 bases had no gene match. The CDR3 has 12 amino acids. CDR3 in amino acids: CASRGDRGEQYF. The CDR3 DNA reads as TGTGCCAGTCGAGGGGACAGGGGCGAGCAGTACTTC.

The chain carries TRBV11-2 and TRBJ1-5, with TRBD1 matching 8 bases. The V and J ends lost 5 bases and 2 bases, in that order; junction bases with no gene match: 8. Per the germline V gene, CDR1 is SGHAT and CDR2 is FQNNGV. The CDR3 runs 16 residues. The CDR3 DNA sequence: TGTGCCAGCAGCATAACAGGGGGGAAAGGCAATCAGCCCCAGCATTTT. Translating gives CASSITGGKGNQPQHF.

The rearrangement links TRBV15 to TRBJ2-7; D is possibly TRBD2 (5 bases). Germline V gene sequence: CDR1 LNHNV, CDR2 YYDKDF (reference sequence). V gave up 1 base and J gave up 2 bases, with 12 bases separating them. The CDR3 is 15 residues long. CDR3 region: CATSRGNGVPYEQYF. In DNA form, the CDR3 reads TGTGCCACCAGCAGAGGCAACGGGGTTCCCTACGAGCAGTACTTC. The full variable domain, in which reference TRBV15 and TRBJ2-7 provide the parts outside the CDR3, is DAMVIQNPRYQVTQFGKPVTLSCSQTLNHNVMYWYQQKSSQAPKLLFHYYDKDFNNEADTPDNFQSRRPNTSFCFLDIRSPGLGDTAMYLCATSRGNGVPYEQYFGPGTRLTVT.

The CDR3 bases are TGTGCCAGCAGCACCCCGGGGACAGGGGGCGTTTCTGGGGCCAACGTCCTGACTTTC. This gives the protein CASSTPGTGGVSGANVLTF. This sequence joins TRBV7-3 and TRBJ2-6; 12 nucleotides match TRBD1. The V gene end was trimmed by 5 bases and the J gene end by 1 base; junction bases not matched to a gene: 9. The CDR3 consists of 19 residues. Germline-derived CDR1 and CDR2 are SGHTA and FQGTGA.

This sequence joins TRBV18 and TRBJ2-3; TRBD2 agrees at 7 bases. From germline, CDR1 is KGHSH and CDR2 LQKENI. The CDR3 runs to 15 residues. The trim removed 3 bases at V and 0 bases at J, leaving 3 bases unmatched. CDR3 in DNA: TGTGCCAGCTCACCCCTAGCGGCTAGCACAGATACGCAGTATTTT. Protein product: CASSPLAASTDTQYF.

The CDR3 region has the DNA TGCGCCAGCAGCCAAAATCTAGCGGGAGCTGGGTCCTACGAGCAGTACTTC. Its translation: CASSQNLAGAGSYEQYF. The chain combines TRBV4-3 with TRBJ2-7, with 10 bases fitting TRBD2. The CDR3 spans 17 residues. Germline CDR1 LGHNA, CDR2 YSLEER. J was trimmed by 1 base and V by 2 bases; bases with no gene match: 8.

This chain uses TRBV28 with TRBJ1-2, with D uncertain. This CDR3 region has 12 residues. Trimming removed 5 bases from V and 4 bases from J, with 8 bases in between. Germline assignment: CDR1 MDHEN and CDR2 SYDVKM. The CDR3 sequence is CASSKALYGYTF. The CDR3 region has the DNA TGTGCCAGCAGTAAAGCCCTCTATGGCTACACCTTC.

The chain uses TRBV2 and TRBJ2-5, with D possibly TRBD1 on 5 matching bases. The CDR3 runs 14 residues. Germline V lookup: CDR1 SNHLY, CDR2 FYNNEI. V dropped 5 bases and J dropped 2 bases, with 12 bases sitting between them. The chain's CDR3 is CASSPMTAQETQYF. DNA for the CDR3: TGTGCCAGCAGTCCAATGACAGCACAAGAGACCCAGTACTTC.

The chain couples TRBV7-8 to TRBJ2-5; no firm D call. Looked up from germline, CDR1 is SGHVS and CDR2 is FQNEAQ. Trimming removed 1 base at V and 5 bases at J, with 11 bases between. The CDR3 is 14 residues long. The CDR3 coding sequence is TGTGCCAGCAGCTTAGAACTCCCGGTGGAGACCCAGTACTTC. Protein: CASSLELPVETQYF. Variable domain in full (rest from reference TRBV7-8 and TRBJ2-5): GAGVSQSPRYKVAKRGQDVALRCDPISGHVSLFWYQQALGQGPEFLTYFQNEAQLDKSGLPSDRFFAERPEGSVSTLKIQRTQQEDSAVYLCASSLELPVETQYFGPGTRLLVL.

The chain links TRBV13 to TRBJ2-7; no clear D gene. The V end lost 1 base, the J end lost 6 bases, and 4 bases lay between the germline ends. This CDR3 has 11 residues. Germline values: CDR1 PRHDT, CDR2 FYEKMQ (reference sequence). CDR3 bases: TGTGCCAGCAGCTTAGCCGGCGAGCAGTACTTC. Protein product: CASSLAGEQYF.

This chain connects TRBV2 to TRBJ1-4; no clear D. From germline, CDR1 is SNHLY and CDR2 FYNNEI. This CDR3 has 15 amino acids. Trimming removed 0 bases from V and 8 bases from J, with 13 bases in between. The CDR3 loop is CASSEASVGFEKLFF. CDR3 nucleotide sequence: TGTGCCAGCAGTGAAGCCAGCGTAGGATTCGAAAAACTGTTTTTT.